The T cell receptor (beta chain) under discussion was sequenced for a study of blood T cell repertoires in COVID-19. Produced via immunoSEQ multiplex PCR; TCRdb's table is partial and in-frame only. The data hold 300,000 or so clones, with over 75% observed a single time. The germline V gene has CDR1 MDHEN and CDR2 SYDVKM. Trimming took 3 bases from V and 1 from J, leaving 9 bases between them. CDR3 length: 14 amino acids. The TCR was taken from a woman younger than 35 who had recovered from COVID-19. The J gene is TRBJ1-1, the V gene TRBV28; D is unclear. The sequencing sample was made of PBMCs or T cells enriched from blood (not recorded which). CDR3 coding DNA: TGTGCCAGCAGTTTGCCCCGAGGGAACACTGAAGCTTTCTTT. Its translation: CASSLPRGNTEAFF.